This T cell receptor beta chain appears in the sequencing data of a study of blood T cell repertoires in COVID-19. In the study overall: T cells, B-cell-depleted T cells, or PBMCs supplied cDNA or gDNA.

As processed by the authors: Reference gene primer amplification in the assay estimated nucleated cell counts. Produced via immunoSEQ multiplex PCR; TCRdb's table is partial and in-frame only. The V and J calls and clone size come from that table; D and trimming were worked out from the DNA. The data show 220,000 or so clones, 84% seen once. Germline values: CDR1 MDHEN, CDR2 SYDVKM. This CDR3 spans 17 amino acids. Trimming removed 3 bases from V and 1 base from J; junction bases left unmatched: 9. The sample taken for sequencing was PBMCs or T cells enriched from blood (not recorded which). V and J are TRBV28 and TRBJ2-3; 8 bases map to TRBD2. The sequence was obtained from a middle-aged woman who had recovered from COVID-19. The CDR3 bases are TGTGCCAGCAGTTTCCCACTGACTAGCGAACGCACAGATACGCAGTATTTT. This codes for CASSFPLTSERTDTQYF.